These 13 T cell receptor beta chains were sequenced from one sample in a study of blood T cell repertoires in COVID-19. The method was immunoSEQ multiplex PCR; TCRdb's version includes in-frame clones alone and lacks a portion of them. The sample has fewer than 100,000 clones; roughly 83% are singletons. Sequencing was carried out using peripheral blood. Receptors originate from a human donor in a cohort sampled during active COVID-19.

CDR3 residues: CATQGADYNEQFF. The CDR3 region has the DNA TGTGCCACCCAGGGGGCGGACTACAATGAGCAGTTCTTC. This chain joins TRBV15 and TRBJ2-1; 8 bases agree with TRBD1. V was pared by 8 bases and J by 3 bases, with 3 bases of the junction left unmatched. This CDR3 spans 13 amino acids. Germline V CDR1 and CDR2: LNHNV, YYDKDF (reference sequence). The whole variable domain, remainder taken from reference TRBV15 and TRBJ2-1, is DAMVIQNPRYQVTQFGKPVTLSCSQTLNHNVMYWYQQKSSQAPKLLFHYYDKDFNNEADTPDNFQSRRPNTSFCFLDIRSPGLGDTAMYLCATQGADYNEQFFGPGTRLTVL.

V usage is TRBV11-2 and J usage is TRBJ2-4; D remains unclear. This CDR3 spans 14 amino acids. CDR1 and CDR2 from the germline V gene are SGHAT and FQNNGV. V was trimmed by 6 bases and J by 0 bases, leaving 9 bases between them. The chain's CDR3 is CASRESLAKNIQYF. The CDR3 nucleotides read TGTGCCAGCAGAGAGTCGCTAGCCAAAAACATTCAGTACTTC.

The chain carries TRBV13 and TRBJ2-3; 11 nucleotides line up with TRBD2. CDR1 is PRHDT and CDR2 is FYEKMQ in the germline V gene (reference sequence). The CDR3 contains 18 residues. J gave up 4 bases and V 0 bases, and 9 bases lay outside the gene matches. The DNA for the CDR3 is TGTGCCAGCAGCTTAGGCTCTACTAGCGGGAGAGGCGCAGATACGCAGTATTTT. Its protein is CASSLGSTSGRGADTQYF.

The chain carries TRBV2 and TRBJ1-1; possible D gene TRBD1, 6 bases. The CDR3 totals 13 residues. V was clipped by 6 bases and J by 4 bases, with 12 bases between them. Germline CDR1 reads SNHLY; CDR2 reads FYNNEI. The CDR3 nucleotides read TGTGCCAGCAGGAACGGACAGTTCACTGAAGCTTTCTTT. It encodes CASRNGQFTEAFF.

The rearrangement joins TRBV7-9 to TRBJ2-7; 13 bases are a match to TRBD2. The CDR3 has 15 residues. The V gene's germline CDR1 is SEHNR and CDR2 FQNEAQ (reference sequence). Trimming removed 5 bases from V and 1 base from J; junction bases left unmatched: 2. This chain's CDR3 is CASSQLAGGSYEQYF. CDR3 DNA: TGTGCCAGCAGCCAACTAGCGGGGGGGTCCTACGAGCAGTACTTC.

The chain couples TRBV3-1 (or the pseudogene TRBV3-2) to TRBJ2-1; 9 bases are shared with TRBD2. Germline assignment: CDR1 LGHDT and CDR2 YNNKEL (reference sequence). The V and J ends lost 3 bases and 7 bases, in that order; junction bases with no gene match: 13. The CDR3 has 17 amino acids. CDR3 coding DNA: TGTGCCAGCAGCCATAAGGTTTTGCGGGAGGGCTGGAATGAGCAGTTCTTC. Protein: CASSHKVLREGWNEQFF.

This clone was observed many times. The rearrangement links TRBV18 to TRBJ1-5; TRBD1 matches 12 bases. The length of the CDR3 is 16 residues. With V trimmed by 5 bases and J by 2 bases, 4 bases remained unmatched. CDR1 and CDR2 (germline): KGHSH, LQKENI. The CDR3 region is CASSRDRGQGNQPQHF. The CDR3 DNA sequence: TGTGCCAGCTCAAGGGACAGGGGGCAAGGCAATCAGCCCCAGCATTTT.

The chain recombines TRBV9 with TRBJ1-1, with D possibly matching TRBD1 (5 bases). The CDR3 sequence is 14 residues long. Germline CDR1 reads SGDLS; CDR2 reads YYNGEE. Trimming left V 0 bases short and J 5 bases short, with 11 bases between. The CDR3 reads CASSVATGGTEAFF. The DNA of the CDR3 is TGTGCCAGCAGCGTAGCTACGGGGGGGACTGAAGCTTTCTTT.

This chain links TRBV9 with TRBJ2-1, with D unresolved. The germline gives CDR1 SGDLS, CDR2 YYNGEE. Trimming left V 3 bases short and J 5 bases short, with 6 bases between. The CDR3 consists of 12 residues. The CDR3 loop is CASSEQNNEQFF. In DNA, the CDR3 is TGTGCCAGCAGCGAACAAAACAATGAGCAGTTCTTC.

The CDR3 here is CASSKPGTYEQYF. CDR3 DNA sequence: TGTGCCAGTAGTAAACCCGGGACCTACGAGCAGTACTTC. The chain has TRBV19 and TRBJ2-7; tentatively, D is TRBD2 (5 bases). Per the germline V gene, CDR1 is LNHDA and CDR2 is SQIVND (reference sequence). The CDR3 extends over 13 amino acids. Trimming removed 4 bases from V and 2 bases from J, with 9 bases in between.

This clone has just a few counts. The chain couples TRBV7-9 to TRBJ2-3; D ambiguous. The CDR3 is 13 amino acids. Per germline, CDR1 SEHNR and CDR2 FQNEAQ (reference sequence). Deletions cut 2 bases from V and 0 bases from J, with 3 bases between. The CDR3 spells CASSLPSTDTQYF. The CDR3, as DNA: TGTGCCAGCAGCTTACCTAGCACAGATACGCAGTATTTT.

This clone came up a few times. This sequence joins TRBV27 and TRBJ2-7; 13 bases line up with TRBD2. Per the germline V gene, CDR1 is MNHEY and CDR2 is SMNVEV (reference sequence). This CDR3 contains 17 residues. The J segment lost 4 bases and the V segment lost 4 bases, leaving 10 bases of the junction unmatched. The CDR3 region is CASSSRGLAGDPYEQYF. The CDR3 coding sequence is TGTGCCAGCAGTTCCCGCGGACTAGCGGGAGACCCATACGAGCAGTACTTC.

The chain's CDR3 is CAIRADRTYGYTF. CDR3 DNA sequence: TGTGCCATCAGAGCTGACAGAACCTATGGCTACACCTTC. The V call is TRBV10-3, the J call TRBJ1-2, with D maybe TRBD1 (5 bases). Between the trimmed V and J ends, which lost 6 bases and 4 bases, there was a span of 12 bases. Germline V gene lookup returns CDR1 ENHRY and CDR2 SYGVKD. The CDR3 consists of 13 residues.